The clone carrying this T cell receptor (beta chain) was seen only a few times. One entry per CDR3 protein results from TCRdb running MiXCR on the 5' RACE reads. The sample includes some 600,000 distinct CDR3 sequences, about a sixth of them seen just once. This entry comes from a study of T cells after yellow fever vaccination. The germline gives CDR1 MNHEY, CDR2 SVGAGI. The CDR3 is 15 residues long. V was cut by 2 bases and J by 2 bases, with 11 bases left in between. The rearrangement uses TRBV6-5 and TRBJ2-3; weak D call: TRBD2 (5 bases). The source was PBMCs, collected 4 to 5 days after the first yellow fever vaccination. This TCR was sampled from a man younger than 35 who received the YFV17D yellow fever vaccine. The CDR3, as DNA: TGTGCCAGCAGTTACGGAGGATTTCTCACAGATACGCAGTATTTT. It encodes CASSYGGFLTDTQYF.